This entry features one TCR beta chain sequence. This sample is part of a study of blood T cell repertoires in COVID-19. Study background: There were acute and convalescent COVID-19 samples, and they came from the United States, Italy and Spain.

The V and J ends lost 4 bases and 12 bases respectively, with 19 bases between them. CDR1 and CDR2 from the germline V gene are SQVTM and ANQGSEA. This CDR3 is 13 amino acids long. In the authors' workflow: Researchers report that nucleated cell counts were estimated from reference gene primer amplification. Assay: immunoSEQ multiplex PCR; the TCRdb copy retains only in-frame clones and omits some. Clone size and V and J calls were adopted from that table, with D and trimming inferred from the DNA. This table holds 200,000 to 300,000 clones, around 89% found once. The specimen was peripheral blood. The source of this sequence is a woman aged 25 to 39 with COVID-19, enrolled during active disease. The chain recombines TRBV29-1 with TRBJ2-1; D might be TRBD2 (6 bases). CDR3 loop: CSVVGLFWTVQFF. As DNA, the CDR3 is TGCAGCGTTGTCGGACTATTTTGGACGGTGCAGTTCTTC.